This TCR beta chain was sequenced in a study of regulatory T cells in long-lasting Graves disease. Overall study findings and caveats: Repertoires from persistent disease leaned toward TRBV28, TRBJ1-2 and TRBJ2-5. Owing to a sample size that was small, accuracy may have been reduced.

There are many counts of this clonotype. Its target is not known. Time point in this sample: newly diagnosed GD, antithyroid drugs for less than 3 months. Researchers made the TCR library from RNA that was extracted from PBMCs. The authors built TCR beta libraries using iRepertoire HTBI primers and Arm-PCR of CDR3 regions. TCRdb reanalysed the multiplex PCR reads using MiXCR and keeps one entry per CDR3 protein. The table has under 300,000 distinct CDR3 sequences, 20% seen once. Germline CDR1 and CDR2: DFQATT and SNEGSKA (reference sequence). This CDR3 is 14 amino acids long. The V segment lost 4 bases and the J segment 3 bases; nucleotides outside the gene matches: 6.

Sequences were derived from peripheral blood mononuclear cells (PBMCs), sampled at new diagnosis, from a patient treated with antithyroid drugs. V and J are TRBV20-1 and TRBJ2-1; TRBD2 matches at 7 bases. This TCR derives from a female donor with Graves disease. The CDR3 loop reads CSATSSGDYNEQFF. The CDR3 region has the DNA TGCAGTGCTACGTCTAGCGGCGACTACAATGAGCAGTTCTTC.